This T cell receptor beta chain appears in the sequencing data of a study of shared clonotypes between healthy human individuals. The overall study: Plates per donor: three CD4 naive, three CD4 memory, two CD8 naive, one CD8 memory.

The protocol was immunoSEQ multiplex PCR, while the TCRdb copy is restricted to in-frame clones and leaves out a portion. The sample records 780,000 or so clones, over 60% being singletons. Findings of the study overall: Clonotype sharing across donors was expected to vary with sequencing depth. Around 5% of naive CD4 clonotypes were common to a few donors.

About this clone: Its specificity is not known. The same CDR3 also results from other DNA sequences found in this sample.

V shed 0 bases and J shed 1 base, with 7 bases lying between them. The CDR3 is 14 amino acids. CDR1 is SGHRS and CDR2 is YFSETQ in the germline V gene. The sequence was obtained from a young woman in good health. V is TRBV5-1 and J is TRBJ2-5, with D tentatively TRBD2 (5 bases). The sequencing input was memory CD4+ T cells sorted from blood. As to subset: CD45RA-negative fraction. The CDR3 reads CASSLGRGQETQYF. For the CDR3, the DNA is TGCGCCAGCAGCTTGGGACGGGGCCAAGAGACCCAGTACTTC.